The 27 T cell receptor beta chains below come from one sample, sequenced in a study of blood T cell repertoires in COVID-19. Libraries were prepared by immunoSEQ multiplex PCR; TCRdb keeps only in-frame clonotypes and omits some of them. The top ten hold 6.5% to 9.5% of the sample, which has 120,000 to 150,000 clones, approximately 83% seen once. Source material: peripheral blood. The receptor set was obtained from a woman aged 55-75 years with COVID-19, enrolled during active disease.

CDR3 DNA sequence: TGTGCCAGCAGTGAACCGACTAGCGGGGGAACCAAAAACATTCAGTACTTC. It yields the protein CASSEPTSGGTKNIQYF. This chain uses TRBV6-4 with TRBJ2-4; 12 bases align to TRBD2. With 3 bases clipped from V and 2 bases from J, the junction kept 5 bases outside the gene matches. The CDR3 is 17 amino acids. From germline, CDR1 is MRHNA and CDR2 SNTAGT.

As concerns this clone: The same CDR3 can be traced to other DNA sequences in this sample. The chain recombines TRBV5-1 with TRBJ1-4, with TRBD1 matching 7 bases. The length of the CDR3 is 15 residues. The V segment lost 1 base and the J segment 0 bases; nucleotides outside the gene matches: 0. Looked up from germline, CDR1 is SGHRS and CDR2 is YFSETQ. This chain's CDR3 is CASSLQGATNEKLFF. CDR3 nucleotide sequence: TGCGCCAGCAGCTTGCAGGGGGCAACTAATGAAAAACTGTTTTTT. Together with reference TRBV5-1 and TRBJ1-4, the CDR3 gives the full variable domain: KAGVTQTPRYLIKTRGQQVTLSCSPISGHRSVSWYQQTPGQGLQFLFEYFSETQRNKGNFPGRFSGRQFSNSRSEMNVSTLELGDSALYLCASSLQGATNEKLFFGSGTQLSVL.

The chain employs TRBV3-1 (or the pseudogene TRBV3-2) and TRBJ2-7; TRBD1 matches 7 bases. Germline loops: CDR1 LGHDT, CDR2 YNNKEL (reference sequence). The V and J ends lost 8 bases and 3 bases, in that order; junction bases with no gene match: 13. The CDR3 runs to 15 residues. The CDR3 here is CASSASTGKVYEQYF. The CDR3, as DNA: TGTGCCAGCTCCGCTTCGACAGGGAAGGTCTACGAGCAGTACTTC.

This chain joins TRBV9 and TRBJ2-3, with 8 bases identical to TRBD2. CDR1 is SGDLS and CDR2 is YYNGEE in the germline V gene. The CDR3 extends over 14 amino acids. Trimming removed 3 bases from V and 5 bases from J; junction bases left unmatched: 5. The CDR3 DNA sequence: TGTGCCAGCAGCGCGAGCGGGGGAGGAGATACGCAGTATTTT. Translated, it gives CASSASGGGDTQYF.

The V gene is TRBV4-1, the J gene TRBJ2-1; perhaps TRBD2 as D (6 bases). The CDR3 is made up of 14 amino acids. Trimming cost V 5 bases and J 6 bases, with 14 bases left between them. CDR1 and CDR2 from the germline V gene are MGHRA and YSYEKL. This CDR3 reads CASSSQDYPNEQFF. The CDR3 bases are TGCGCCAGCAGCTCTCAGGACTACCCCAATGAGCAGTTCTTC.

The chain links TRBV6-5 to TRBJ2-3, with D possibly TRBD2 on 5 matching bases. The V end was cut by 3 bases, the J end by 5 bases, with 12 bases between. In germline, CDR1 is MNHEY, CDR2 SVGAGI. There are 14 residues in the CDR3. In DNA, the CDR3 is TGTGCCAGCAGTTATCGCCTAGCAGGAGATACGCAGTATTTT. This gives the protein CASSYRLAGDTQYF.

This chain connects TRBV6-2 or TRBV6-3 to TRBJ1-5; D not certain. V lost 5 bases and J 1 base, leaving 9 bases between the germline ends. The CDR3 is 14 residues long. CDR1 and CDR2 (germline): MNHEY, SVGEGT. For the CDR3, the DNA is TGTGCCAGCAGTCTTCGGGGAAGCAATCAGCCCCAGCATTTT. Translation: CASSLRGSNQPQHF.

The chain has TRBV10-3 and TRBJ1-3, with unresolved D. CDR3 length: 14 residues. Germline V gene sequence: CDR1 ENHRY, CDR2 SYGVKD. The V end lost 6 bases, the J end lost 0 bases, and 9 bases lay between the germline ends. The CDR3 sequence: CAISPGSSGNTIYF. In DNA, the CDR3 is TGTGCCATCAGCCCGGGAAGCTCTGGAAACACCATATATTTT.

This rearrangement joins TRBV18 to TRBJ2-7, with TRBD1 as a possible D gene (6 bases). There are 16 residues in the CDR3. Deletions cut 5 bases from V and 2 bases from J, with 19 bases between. Germline CDR1 reads KGHSH; CDR2 reads LQKENI. CDR3 DNA: TGTGCCAGCTCAGAGCAGGGGATCTCTACCACCTACGAGCAGTACTTC. Its protein product is CASSEQGISTTYEQYF.

V and J are TRBV19 and TRBJ1-6; maybe TRBD1 (5 bases). Trimming removed 6 bases at V and 10 bases at J, with 10 bases between. The CDR3 totals 12 residues. Germline CDR1 LNHDA, CDR2 SQIVND (reference sequence). CDR3 sequence: CASRLGQSPLHF. The CDR3 region has the DNA TGTGCCAGTAGGTTGGGGCAATCACCCCTCCACTTT.

This clone is a singleton in its sample. The rearrangement links TRBV9 to TRBJ2-7; TRBD2 aligns across 11 bases. Germline trimming cut 4 bases from V and 2 bases from J; bases unmatched to any gene: 5. This CDR3 spans 15 amino acids. Germline values: CDR1 SGDLS, CDR2 YYNGEE. For the CDR3, the DNA is TGTGCCAGCAGCCCGGGACTAGCGGCTACCTACGAGCAGTACTTC. Translated: CASSPGLAATYEQYF.

J is TRBJ1-4 and V is TRBV6-5; D is possibly TRBD1 (6 bases). V lost 11 bases and J lost 0, with 16 bases in between. This CDR3 has 15 residues. CDR1 and CDR2 from the germline V gene are MNHEY and SVGAGI. The CDR3 nucleotides read TGTGCCGTAAGGACACAGGGTCCAACTAATGAAAAACTGTTTTTT. Translating it yields CAVRTQGPTNEKLFF.

This chain uses TRBV6-5 with TRBJ1-1, with TRBD1 matching over 9 bases. Germline trimming cut 6 bases from V and 3 bases from J; bases unmatched to any gene: 2. Looked up from germline, CDR1 is MNHEY and CDR2 is SVGAGI. This CDR3 has 13 residues. CDR3: CASSRQGDTEAFF. CDR3 nucleotide sequence: TGTGCCAGCAGCCGACAGGGGGACACTGAAGCTTTCTTT.

This clone was detected only once. The chain uses TRBV19 and TRBJ1-1; TRBD1 matches 10 bases. J gave up 3 bases and V 4 bases, and 11 bases lay outside the gene matches. This CDR3 is 17 amino acids long. CDR1 is LNHDA, CDR2 SQIVND, per germline (reference sequence). The CDR3 region is CASSKVGPGQGYTEAFF. The CDR3 nucleotides read TGTGCCAGTAGTAAGGTTGGCCCGGGACAGGGGTACACTGAAGCTTTCTTT.

The rearrangement links TRBV2 to TRBJ2-5; the D gene is possibly TRBD2 (7 bases). Trimming stripped 4 bases from V and 5 bases from J, with 14 bases between. This CDR3 is built from 14 residues. Per the germline V gene, CDR1 is SNHLY and CDR2 is FYNNEI. The CDR3 spells CASSGRGGRETQYF. As DNA, the CDR3 is TGTGCCAGCAGTGGGAGGGGGGGGCGTGAGACCCAGTACTTC.

The DNA for the CDR3 is TGTGCCTGGAGCGCCCCACCCGGGAGGGATGACACCTTC. It yields the protein CAWSAPPGRDDTF. This chain joins TRBV30 and TRBJ1-2; no firm D call. Germline V gene sequence: CDR1 GTSNPN, CDR2 SVGIG (reference sequence). The CDR3 is 13 amino acids. The ends were cut back, 3 bases at V and 12 bases at J, with 20 bases in the middle.

The CDR3 sequence: CASSTGTGYEQYF. CDR3 nucleotide sequence: TGCGCCAGCAGCACTGGGACAGGTTACGAGCAGTACTTC. The J gene is TRBJ2-7, the V gene TRBV5-1; the match to TRBD1 covers 8 bases. This CDR3 contains 13 residues. Germline values: CDR1 SGHRS, CDR2 YFSETQ. V was pared by 4 bases and J by 4 bases, with 4 bases of the junction left unmatched.

The chain is built from TRBV9 and TRBJ1-3; unclear D gene. This CDR3 region has 17 residues. Per germline, CDR1 SGDLS and CDR2 YYNGEE. The V end was cut by 4 bases, the J end by 0 bases, with 17 bases between. The chain's CDR3 is CASSPLEADNSGNTIYF. DNA for the CDR3: TGTGCCAGCAGCCCCCTCGAGGCCGATAACTCTGGAAACACCATATATTTT.

The CDR3 DNA reads TGTGCCAGTTACCGGACAGGGAGCTATGGCTACACCTTC. Residues: CASYRTGSYGYTF. The chain couples TRBV19 to TRBJ1-2; 8 bases line up with TRBD1. The CDR3 totals 13 residues. V lost 8 bases to trimming and J lost 4 bases; unmatched junction nucleotides: 6. Germline CDR1 and CDR2: LNHDA and SQIVND (reference sequence).

The rearrangement links TRBV14 to TRBJ2-7; D is unresolved. Trimming stripped 4 bases from V and 4 bases from J, with 8 bases between. This CDR3 has 12 amino acids. Germline V gene data show CDR1 as SGHDN and CDR2 as FVKESK. CDR3 sequence: CASSPELYEQYF. The CDR3 nucleotides are TGTGCCAGCAGCCCGGAGCTATACGAGCAGTACTTC.

V usage is TRBV5-1 and J usage is TRBJ2-7; tentatively, D is TRBD1 (6 bases). The CDR3 loop spans 16 amino acids. Trimming cost V 0 bases and J 2 bases, with 15 bases left between them. Germline V gives CDR1 SGHRS, CDR2 YFSETQ. In DNA, the CDR3 is TGCGCCAGCAGCTTGGACAGGGACCTTCTAACCTACGAGCAGTACTTC. It yields the protein CASSLDRDLLTYEQYF.

V and J are TRBV11-2 and TRBJ1-1; D is unclear. Trimming left V 5 bases short and J 0 bases short, with 10 bases between. Per the germline V gene, CDR1 is SGHAT and CDR2 is FQNNGV. This CDR3 region has 14 residues. Here the CDR3 reads CASSGTRLNTEAFF. The CDR3 region has the DNA TGTGCCAGCAGCGGTACCAGATTGAACACTGAAGCTTTCTTT.

The chain is built from TRBV29-1 and TRBJ2-5; 11 nucleotides match TRBD2. In germline, CDR1 is SQVTM, CDR2 ANQGSEA. V lost 4 bases and J lost 1; bases outside the gene matches: 5. The CDR3 has 15 amino acids. CDR3 sequence reads: CSVGPSGGFQETQYF. The DNA of the CDR3 is TGCAGCGTTGGGCCTAGCGGGGGGTTCCAAGAGACCCAGTACTTC.

The chain couples TRBV7-9 to TRBJ2-7, with 7 nucleotides matching TRBD1. CDR3 length equals 17 residues. The germline V gene encodes CDR1 SEHNR and CDR2 FQNEAQ (reference sequence). The J segment lost 4 bases and the V segment lost 1 base, leaving 13 bases of the junction unmatched. Written as DNA, the CDR3 is TGTGCCAGCAGCTTAGGCTGGGGGACAGCTCCTGGTTACGAGCAGTACTTC. It yields the protein CASSLGWGTAPGYEQYF.

The J gene is TRBJ2-2, the V gene TRBV3-1 (or the pseudogene TRBV3-2); TRBD2 agrees at 10 bases. CDR3 length: 16 amino acids. Germline CDR1 is LGHDT and CDR2 is YNNKEL (reference sequence). Losses at the gene ends were 3 bases for V and 1 base for J; bases not matched to a gene: 2. The CDR3, as DNA: TGTGCCAGCAGCCACGGACTAGCGGAGAACACCGGGGAGCTGTTTTTT. It encodes CASSHGLAENTGELFF.

V and J are TRBV15 and TRBJ1-2; 7 bases are shared with TRBD1. CDR1 is LNHNV, CDR2 YYDKDF, per germline (reference sequence). The CDR3 is 15 amino acids. V lost 0 bases and J lost 4; bases outside the gene matches: 5. The CDR3 DNA reads TGTGCCACCAGCAGAGATCCAGGGGGAGGCTATGGCTACACCTTC. Encoded protein: CATSRDPGGGYGYTF.

The chain carries TRBV4-1 and TRBJ1-2; D is undetermined. Per germline, CDR1 MGHRA and CDR2 YSYEKL. CDR3 length: 13 residues. V lost 1 base to trimming and J lost 8 bases, with 11 bases between them. The CDR3: CASSQGSSVGYTF. CDR3 DNA: TGCGCCAGCAGCCAAGGGAGCTCGGTGGGCTACACCTTC.